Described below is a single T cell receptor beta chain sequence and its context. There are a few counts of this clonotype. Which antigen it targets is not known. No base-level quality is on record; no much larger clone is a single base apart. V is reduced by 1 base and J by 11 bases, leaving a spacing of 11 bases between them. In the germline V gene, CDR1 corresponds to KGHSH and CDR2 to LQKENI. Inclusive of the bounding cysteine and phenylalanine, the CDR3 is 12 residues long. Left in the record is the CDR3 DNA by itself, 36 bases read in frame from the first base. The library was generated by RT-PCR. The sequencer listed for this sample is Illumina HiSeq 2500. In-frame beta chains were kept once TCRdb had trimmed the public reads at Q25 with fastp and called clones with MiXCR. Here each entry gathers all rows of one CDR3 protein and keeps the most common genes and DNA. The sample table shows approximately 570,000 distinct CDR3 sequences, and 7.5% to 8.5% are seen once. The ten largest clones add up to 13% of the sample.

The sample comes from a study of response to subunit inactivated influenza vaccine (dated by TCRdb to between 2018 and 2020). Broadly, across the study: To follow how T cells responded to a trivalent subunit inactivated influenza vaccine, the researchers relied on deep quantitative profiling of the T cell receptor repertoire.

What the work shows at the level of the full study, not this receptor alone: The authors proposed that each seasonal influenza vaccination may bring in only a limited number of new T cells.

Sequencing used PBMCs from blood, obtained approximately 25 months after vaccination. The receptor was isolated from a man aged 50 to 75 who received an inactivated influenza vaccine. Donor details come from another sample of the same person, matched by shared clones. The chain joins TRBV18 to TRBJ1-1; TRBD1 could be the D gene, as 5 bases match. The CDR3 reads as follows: CASSPQGPGAFF. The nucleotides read TGTGCCAGCTCACCACAGGGACCCGGGGCTTTCTTT.